One and the same sample provided the 30 T cell receptor beta chains below, sequenced in a study of T cells in Graves' hyperthyroidism and ophthalmopathy. It was RNA transcripts that yielded the amplified TCR beta CDR3 regions. The HTBI set primed first-round TCR CDR3 RT-PCR. Each CDR3 protein gets one entry after TCRdb re-called the multiplex PCR reads with MiXCR. Of approximately 400,000 distinct CDR3 sequences listed, roughly 15% were seen once; the top ten hold roughly 21%. What was sequenced was blood. These receptors all come from a woman aged 25 to 39 with Graves' ophthalmopathy.

This clonotype was counted ten times or more. This chain links TRBV28 with TRBJ1-6; D remains unclear. The length of the CDR3 is 13 residues. The germline V and J ends were trimmed by 7 bases and 10 bases, with 14 bases remaining between them. Looked up from germline, CDR1 is MDHEN and CDR2 is SYDVKM. The CDR3 spells CASTTILRSPLHF. CDR3 in DNA: TGTGCCAGCACGACAATATTAAGGTCACCCCTCCACTTT.

There are a few counts of this clonotype. This sequence joins TRBV6-1 and TRBJ2-3; 8 bases are shared with TRBD2. The length of the CDR3 is 17 residues. With V trimmed by 7 bases and J by 0 bases, 12 bases remained unmatched. Per germline, CDR1 MNHNS and CDR2 SASEGT. This CDR3 is CASTVGRGGFSTDTQYF. In nucleotides, the CDR3 is TGTGCCAGCACCGTAGGCCGGGGGGGATTTAGCACAGATACGCAGTATTTT.

The chain carries TRBV29-1 and TRBJ1-2; no definite D call. This CDR3 has 13 residues. CDR1 SQVTM and CDR2 ANQGSEA come from the germline V gene. Trimming left V 2 bases short and J 7 bases short, with 14 bases between. CDR3 region: CSVEIKEGLGYTF. For the CDR3, the DNA is TGCAGCGTTGAAATAAAGGAAGGTCTTGGCTACACCTTC.

This clonotype was recorded at least ten times. This chain joins TRBV6-1 and TRBJ1-3; the match to TRBD1 covers 8 bases. The V and J ends lost 8 bases and 8 bases, in that order; junction bases with no gene match: 11. Per the germline V gene, CDR1 is MNHNS and CDR2 is SASEGT. This CDR3 spans 14 amino acids. The CDR3 region is CASVSFDRGHTIYF. The CDR3 region has the DNA TGTGCCAGCGTTTCCTTCGACAGGGGACACACCATATATTTT.

This clonotype was counted many times. This chain connects TRBV7-2 to TRBJ2-5; 13 bases line up with TRBD2. Germline lookup yields CDR1 SGHTA and CDR2 FQGNSA. The junction had 8 bases not matched to a gene; V was cut back by 5 bases and J by 5 bases. The CDR3 loop spans 16 amino acids. In DNA, the CDR3 is TGTGCCAGCAGCGGGGGGACTAGCGGGGAGTGGGAGACCCAGTACTTC. It translates to CASSGGTSGEWETQYF.

V gene TRBV20-1 combines with J gene TRBJ2-7, with a weak D call TRBD2 (7 bases). V shed 6 bases and J shed 2 bases, with 17 bases lying between them. CDR1 and CDR2 (germline): DFQATT, SNEGSKA (reference sequence). This CDR3 is 14 amino acids long. The CDR3 DNA reads TGCAGTGCCGCCAGGGGCGGGGGTCCCTACGAGCAGTACTTC. Amino acids: CSAARGGGPYEQYF.

This clonotype came up many times. The chain uses TRBV6-2 or TRBV6-3 and TRBJ2-1, with a weak D call TRBD2 (5 bases). V dropped 4 bases and J dropped 8 bases, with 15 bases sitting between them. This CDR3 has 14 residues. Per the germline V gene, CDR1 is MNHEY and CDR2 is SVGEGT. The CDR3 DNA reads as TGTGCCAGCAGTTCTATCGGGCTAGCAGATGAGCAGTTCTTC. Translation gives CASSSIGLADEQFF.

This clonotype was detected a few times. This chain links TRBV7-8 with TRBJ2-5; no definite D call. The germline gives CDR1 SGHVS, CDR2 FQNEAQ. CDR3 length: 13 residues. Trimming took 7 bases from V and 5 from J, leaving 14 bases between them. Written as DNA, the CDR3 is TGTGCCAGCATGGCCGACCTTCGGGAGACCCAGTACTTC. It translates to CASMADLRETQYF.

The chain couples TRBV6-2 or TRBV6-3 to TRBJ1-5; D not certain. V lost 0 bases, J lost 0 bases, and 12 bases lay in between. Per the germline V gene, CDR1 is MNHEY and CDR2 is SVGEGT. The length of the CDR3 is 17 residues. CDR3 in DNA: TGTGCCAGCAGTTACTCGAGTTTACCGAATAGCAATCAGCCCCAGCATTTT. Protein product: CASSYSSLPNSNQPQHF.

This clonotype was recorded a few times. V and J are TRBV27 and TRBJ2-5; the match to TRBD2 covers 11 bases. The CDR3 sequence is 15 residues long. The V gene's germline CDR1 is MNHEY and CDR2 SMNVEV (reference sequence). V lost 7 bases to trimming and J lost 3 bases; unmatched junction nucleotides: 7. CDR3 amino acids: CASTFLAGGEETQYF. CDR3 DNA sequence: TGTGCCAGCACGTTCCTAGCGGGGGGAGAAGAGACCCAGTACTTC.

The gene calls are TRBV28 and TRBJ1-2; tentative D call: TRBD1 (5 bases). V gave up 6 bases and J gave up 7 bases, with 15 bases separating them. The CDR3 length is 13 residues. CDR1 is MDHEN, CDR2 SYDVKM, per germline. DNA of the CDR3: TGTGCCAGCAGCACTCCGCAGGGTCGTGGCTACACCTTC. Translating it yields CASSTPQGRGYTF.

CDR3 DNA: TGTGCCATCAGTGAGCCGCGCGGGACAACCTCTGGGGCCAACGTCCTGACTTTC. The encoded protein is CAISEPRGTTSGANVLTF. V gene TRBV10-3 combines with J gene TRBJ2-6; D could derive from TRBD1 or TRBD2 (6 bases each). The V and J ends lost 2 bases and 0 bases respectively, with 14 bases between them. There are 18 residues in the CDR3. CDR1 and CDR2 from the germline V gene are ENHRY and SYGVKD.

There are many counts of this clonotype. V and J are TRBV20-1 and TRBJ2-7, with a possible D match to TRBD2 (5 bases). The germline V and J ends were trimmed by 1 base and 1 base, with 17 bases remaining between them. This CDR3 is built from 16 residues. Germline V gene sequence: CDR1 DFQATT, CDR2 SNEGSKA (reference sequence). CDR3 coding DNA: TGCAGTGCTAGAGTCCTGGAGGCTAGTCTGTCCTACGAGCAGTACTTC. It encodes CSARVLEASLSYEQYF.

This clonotype has ten or more counts. The rearrangement joins TRBV28 to TRBJ1-2, with a possible D match to TRBD1 (5 bases). This CDR3 is built from 12 residues. Trimming took off 3 bases at V and 7 bases at J, with 9 bases between the two ends. Germline loops: CDR1 MDHEN, CDR2 SYDVKM. CDR3 coding DNA: TGTGCCAGCAGTTTTTCAGGGACTGGCTACACCTTC. Its translation is CASSFSGTGYTF.

This clonotype was observed at least ten times. The chain combines TRBV7-2 with TRBJ1-1, with 7 nucleotides matching TRBD1. Trimming removed 5 bases from V and 3 bases from J; junction bases left unmatched: 12. The germline V gene encodes CDR1 SGHTA and CDR2 FQGNSA. This CDR3 is built from 16 residues. CDR3 sequence (DNA): TGTGCCAGCAGCCATCAACCCATGACAGGGCACACTGAAGCTTTCTTT. Translating it yields CASSHQPMTGHTEAFF.

The chain uses TRBV5-1 and TRBJ2-1; D unclear. Trimming removed 4 bases at V and 1 base at J, with 18 bases between. CDR3 length: 17 amino acids. Germline loops: CDR1 SGHRS, CDR2 YFSETQ. In nucleotides, the CDR3 is TGCGCCAGCAGCCCCCTACCAGGACCCTTGTCCTACAATGAGCAGTTCTTC. It encodes CASSPLPGPLSYNEQFF.

This clonotype occurred many times. V gene TRBV30 combines with J gene TRBJ1-5; D may be TRBD1 (5 bases). CDR1 is GTSNPN, CDR2 SVGIG, per germline (reference sequence). This CDR3 spans 14 amino acids. The V gene lost 2 bases and the J gene lost 2 bases, with 10 bases spanning the gap. This CDR3 is CAWSPGPRNQPQHF. The CDR3 region has the DNA TGTGCCTGGAGTCCAGGGCCACGCAATCAGCCCCAGCATTTT.

There are a few counts of this clonotype. Possible read error: a much larger clone is one base away. The rearrangement links TRBV7-2 to TRBJ2-1; D is unresolved. Deletions cut 2 bases from V and 5 bases from J, with 7 bases between. The V gene's germline CDR1 is SGHTA and CDR2 FQGNSA. CDR3 length: 13 amino acids. The DNA for the CDR3 is TGTGCCAGCAGCTTAACATGGGACAATGAGCAGTTCTTC. This codes for CASSLTWDNEQFF.

This clonotype was seen repeatedly, ten times or more. The J gene is TRBJ1-5, the V gene TRBV28; D not resolved. The CDR3 sequence is 13 residues long. Germline V gives CDR1 MDHEN, CDR2 SYDVKM. V lost 10 bases to trimming and J lost 1 base, with 11 bases between them. The CDR3 is CATEVRSNQPQHF. The CDR3 DNA follows: TGTGCCACCGAAGTTAGGAGCAATCAGCCCCAGCATTTT. Filled out from reference TRBV28 and TRBJ1-5, the complete variable domain reads DVKVTQSSRYLVKRTGEKVFLECVQDMDHENMFWYRQDPGLGLRLIYFSYDVKMKEKGDIPEGYSVSREKKERFSLILESASTNQTSMYLCATEVRSNQPQHFGDGTRLSIL.

This clonotype has at least ten counts. The rearrangement joins TRBV12-3 or TRBV12-4 to TRBJ2-1; D is unclear. The CDR3 is 13 amino acids. The germline V and J ends were trimmed by 4 bases and 7 bases, with 11 bases remaining between them. CDR3 coding DNA: TGTGCCAGCAGTTGGCCCCAAGGGAATGAGCAGTTCTTC. Amino acid sequence: CASSWPQGNEQFF.

This clonotype was seen repeatedly, ten times or more. The chain has TRBV4-1 and TRBJ2-7; 8 bases match TRBD2. Germline-derived CDR1 and CDR2 are MGHRA and YSYEKL. The CDR3 runs 16 residues. The trim removed 1 base at V and 6 bases at J, leaving 11 bases unmatched. This CDR3 reads CASSQAITGGPSEQYF. In DNA form, the CDR3 reads TGCGCCAGCAGCCAAGCGATAACGGGGGGGCCGTCCGAGCAGTACTTC.

The table lists this clonotype with many counts. V and J are TRBV5-1 and TRBJ1-1, with D uncertain. V was trimmed by 0 bases and J by 1 base, leaving 10 bases between them. Per the germline V gene, CDR1 is SGHRS and CDR2 is YFSETQ. This CDR3 has 15 amino acids. The CDR3 here is CASSLGAATNTEAFF. The CDR3 region has the DNA TGCGCCAGCAGCTTGGGGGCGGCCACGAACACTGAAGCTTTCTTT. The full variable domain, in which reference TRBV5-1 and TRBJ1-1 provide the parts outside the CDR3, is KAGVTQTPRYLIKTRGQQVTLSCSPISGHRSVSWYQQTPGQGLQFLFEYFSETQRNKGNFPGRFSGRQFSNSRSEMNVSTLELGDSALYLCASSLGAATNTEAFFGQGTRLTVV.

This rearrangement joins TRBV19 to TRBJ2-5, with D possibly being TRBD2 (5 bases). Germline V gene lookup returns CDR1 LNHDA and CDR2 SQIVND (reference sequence). The V end was cut by 4 bases, the J end by 3 bases, with 9 bases between. The CDR3 spans 13 residues. DNA of the CDR3: TGTGCCAGTAGTACGGAGAGGGAAGAGACCCAGTACTTC. It is translated as CASSTEREETQYF.

This clonotype was seen many times. The chain employs TRBV4-2 and TRBJ1-1; no firm D call. Looked up from germline, CDR1 is LGHNA and CDR2 is YNFKEQ. V dropped 0 bases and J dropped 3 bases, with 20 bases sitting between them. There are 18 residues in the CDR3. The CDR3 sequence is CASSQDLVGSVMDTEAFF. Here the CDR3 DNA reads TGTGCCAGCAGCCAAGATCTTGTGGGCTCGGTAATGGACACTGAAGCTTTCTTT.

Ten or more counts support this clonotype. The chain couples TRBV6-1 to TRBJ1-6; no clear D gene. Germline-derived CDR1 and CDR2 are MNHNS and SASEGT. This CDR3 region has 13 residues. Trimming pared 0 bases from V and 8 bases from J, leaving 5 bases between. CDR3 loop: CASSEARYSPLHF. The CDR3 DNA sequence: TGTGCCAGCAGTGAAGCTCGGTATTCACCCCTCCACTTT.

This clonotype was observed at least ten times. The rearrangement links TRBV12-3 or TRBV12-4 to TRBJ2-5, with TRBD1 identical over 9 bases. The trim removed 5 bases at V and 5 bases at J, leaving 6 bases unmatched. The CDR3 is 14 amino acids. The CDR3 DNA is TGTGCCAGCAGTCGACAGGGGGTTGGGGAGACCCAGTACTTC. Translating it yields CASSRQGVGETQYF.

This clonotype was seen repeatedly, ten times or more. The rearrangement links TRBV18 to TRBJ1-2; perhaps TRBD1 as D (5 bases). The CDR3 runs to 16 residues. Germline V gene data show CDR1 as KGHSH and CDR2 as LQKENI. Trimming took 3 bases from V and 6 from J, leaving 20 bases between them. This chain's CDR3 is CASSPVQVAPGDGYTF. The CDR3 DNA sequence: TGTGCCAGCTCACCGGTCCAGGTAGCGCCGGGGGATGGCTACACCTTC. Complete variable domain (other parts from reference TRBV18 and TRBJ1-2): NAGVMQNPRHLVRRRGQEARLRCSPMKGHSHVYWYRQLPEEGLKFMVYLQKENIIDESGMPKERFSAEFPKEGPSILRIQQVVRGDSAAYFCASSPVQVAPGDGYTFGSGTRLTVV.

Ten or more counts support this clonotype. The chain joins TRBV7-6 to TRBJ2-7; 8 bases fit TRBD2. In germline, CDR1 is SGHVS, CDR2 FNYEAQ. V trimming: 0 bases; J trimming: 2 bases; junction bases outside the gene matches: 9. The CDR3 length is 17 residues. The CDR3 is CASSLAPLAGGAYEQYF. Written as DNA, the CDR3 is TGTGCCAGCAGCTTAGCCCCACTGGCGGGGGGCGCCTACGAGCAGTACTTC.

Ten or more counts support this clonotype. The CDR3 loop is CASSSYRESTDTQYF. The CDR3 nucleotides are TGTGCCAGCAGCTCTTACAGGGAATCCACAGATACGCAGTATTTT. The rearrangement links TRBV5-8 to TRBJ2-3, with a possible D match to TRBD1 (6 bases). The CDR3 consists of 15 residues. Germline values: CDR1 SGHTS, CDR2 YDEGEE. V lost 3 bases, J lost 2 bases, and 13 bases lay in between.

This chain joins TRBV14 and TRBJ2-7, with D perhaps TRBD2 (5 bases). This CDR3 contains 13 residues. The germline V gene has CDR1 SGHDN and CDR2 FVKESK. V lost 6 bases, J lost 4 bases, and 13 bases lay in between. The CDR3 DNA reads as TGTGCCAGCAGGTCCACTCGGGGATACGAGCAGTACTTC. It specifies CASRSTRGYEQYF.